This T cell receptor beta chain was recorded in a study of blood T cell repertoires in COVID-19. Study background: Sources were T cells, B-cell-depleted T cells, or PBMCs; the material itself was cDNA or gDNA.

Seattle patients were enrolled while actively infected and followed longitudinally. The authors' processing: Reference gene primer amplification gave estimated nucleated cell counts. Clones were read by immunoSEQ multiplex PCR, and TCRdb kept only the in-frame ones, dropping some. V and J calls and clone size are given by that table; D and trimming were obtained from the DNA. The data show approximately 300,000 clones, roughly 84% seen once. The CDR3 is made up of 15 amino acids. Germline trimming cut 4 bases from V and 0 bases from J; bases unmatched to any gene: 2. Germline V gene sequence: CDR1 SGDLS, CDR2 YYNGEE.

The specimen sequenced was peripheral blood. The chain has TRBV9 and TRBJ2-3; TRBD1 matches 10 bases. This clonotype was obtained from a person between 65 and 80 years old with COVID-19, enrolled during active disease. The CDR3 loop reads CASSMDRGSTDTQYF. The DNA of the CDR3 is TGTGCCAGCAGCATGGACAGGGGGAGCACAGATACGCAGTATTTT.